This T cell receptor (beta chain) was documented in a study of Ad26.COV2.S vaccination and SARS-CoV-2 variants. Regarding the study as a whole: Estimates derived from TCR breadth and depth analyses may have underestimated total T cell responses.

With respect to this clone: Its antigen is still unknown.

The method was immunoSEQ multiplex PCR; TCRdb's version includes in-frame clones alone and lacks a portion of them. Among roughly 510,000 clones listed, around 88% were seen once. The treatment: around 19 received Ad26.COV2.S at low or high dose, single or two shots; about 5 received placebo; per-sample allocation not given. It was on day 63 after the first vaccine or placebo injection that samples were taken. Cohort 1b enrolled adults aged 18-55 years in Boston. From germline, CDR1 is LGHNA and CDR2 YSLEER. Trimming took 0 bases from V and 0 from J, leaving 15 bases between them. This CDR3 contains 18 residues.

This clonotype was sampled from a person aged 18-65 years who received the Ad26.COV2.S COVID-19 vaccine or a placebo. This rearrangement joins TRBV4-3 to TRBJ2-1; D remains ambiguous. The material sequenced was peripheral blood, taken in a trial of Ad26.COV2.S vaccine versus placebo. The CDR3 DNA sequence: TGCGCCAGCAGCCAAGACGACCCCGGGTCTAGCTCCTACAATGAGCAGTTCTTC. Its translation: CASSQDDPGSSSYNEQFF.